One sample yielded the 25 T cell receptor beta chains listed below, sequenced in a study of blood T cells in healthy people across ages. Combining a sample-barcoded 5' primer with a J-beta primer mix, a second PCR ran for 7 to 11 cycles. TCRdb fed the 5' RACE reads into MiXCR, producing one record per CDR3 protein. The profile shows roughly 1,500,000 distinct CDR3 sequences, 42% of them singletons. The sample taken for sequencing was blood. The receptors derive from a young woman in good health.

This clonotype appeared a single time. The junction differs from germline at one of its ends, possibly a read error. The rearrangement uses TRBV7-9 and TRBJ1-4, with 9 bases identical to TRBD1. This CDR3 spans 16 amino acids. CDR1 and CDR2 (germline): SEHNR, FQNEAQ (reference sequence). The CDR3 spells CANSRATGGSDEKLFF. CDR3 coding DNA: TGTGCCAACAGCCGAGCGACAGGGGGATCTGATGAAAAACTGTTTTTT.

CDR3 loop: CASTFGEYPYEQYF. The CDR3 nucleotides read TGTGCCAGCACCTTCGGGGAGTACCCGTACGAGCAGTACTTC. V gene TRBV12-3 or TRBV12-4 combines with J gene TRBJ2-7, with D possibly TRBD2 on 5 matching bases. The ends were cut back, 7 bases at V and 4 bases at J, with 17 bases in the middle. This CDR3 spans 14 amino acids.

This clonotype has at least ten counts. The genes are TRBV10-3 and TRBJ2-1, with 7 bases lining up with TRBD2. Germline V CDR1 and CDR2: ENHRY, SYGVKD. This CDR3 region has 14 residues. V trimming: 4 bases; J trimming: 3 bases; junction bases outside the gene matches: 3. This chain's CDR3 is CAISAPGGYNEQFF. The CDR3 DNA sequence: TGTGCCATCAGTGCTCCGGGGGGCTACAATGAGCAGTTCTTC.

With regard to this clonotype: Sequence at one end of the junction differs from germline and may be a read error. The chain combines TRBV6-5 with TRBJ2-7, with unresolved D. Germline V gene lookup returns CDR1 MNHEY and CDR2 SVGAGI. CDR3 length: 13 residues. CDR3 DNA sequence: TGTGCCAGCGGTTACTCGAAGAGCTACGAGCAGTACTTC. It specifies CASGYSKSYEQYF.

The chain combines TRBV4-1 with TRBJ2-1, with TRBD2 matching 7 bases. The J call may be in error: the DNA end matches TRBJ2-7 better. This CDR3 is built from 16 residues. The germline V gene has CDR1 MGHRA and CDR2 YSYEKL. CDR3 in amino acids: CASSQYPAGKYNEQYF. The CDR3 DNA is TGCGCCAGCAGCCAATATCCAGCGGGGAAATACAATGAGCAGTACTTC.

V usage is TRBV7-6 and J usage is TRBJ2-4; no clear D gene. The J call may be in error: the DNA end matches TRBJ2-7 better. Germline values: CDR1 SGHVS, CDR2 FNYEAQ. The CDR3 is 13 residues long. CDR3 sequence (DNA): TGTGCCAGCAGTCCAGAGGTGTCGAGCGAGCAGTACTTC. Its protein product is CASSPEVSSEQYF.

This clonotype appeared a single time. CDR3 nucleotides: TGTGCCAGCAGCGTAGGGCCGGACAGTTTCATGAACACTGAAGCTTTCTTT. Its protein product is CASSVGPDSFMNTEAFF. This chain joins TRBV9 and TRBJ1-1; tentatively, D is TRBD1 (6 bases). V was clipped by 0 bases and J by 0 bases, with 15 bases between them. The CDR3 has 17 residues. CDR1 and CDR2 from the germline V gene are SGDLS and YYNGEE. The full variable domain, completed using reference TRBV9 and TRBJ1-1, is DSGVTQTPKHLITATGQRVTLRCSPRSGDLSVYWYQQSLDQGLQFLIQYYNGEERAKGNILERFSAQQFPDLHSELNLSSLELGDSALYFCASSVGPDSFMNTEAFFGQGTRLTVV.

V gene TRBV28 combines with J gene TRBJ2-5; D is uncertain. Matching the DNA end better, TRBJ2-7 makes the J call doubtful. This CDR3 has 14 amino acids. Germline CDR1 and CDR2: MDHEN and SYDVKM. Here the CDR3 DNA reads TGTGCCAGCAGAAAAGACTCCTTCAGGTACGAGCAGTACTTC. This codes for CASRKDSFRYEQYF.

DNA for the CDR3: TGTGCCAGCAGCGACCGGCCGGGGGCTTACACTGAAGCTTTCTTT. Translating gives CASSDRPGAYTEAFF. This chain uses TRBV13 with TRBJ1-1; the D gene is possibly TRBD1 (6 bases). CDR3 size: 15 residues. Germline values: CDR1 PRHDT, CDR2 FYEKMQ (reference sequence). V was cut by 5 bases and J by 3 bases, with 16 bases left in between.

The rearrangement uses TRBV2 and TRBJ2-2; 8 bases map to TRBD1. V gave up 10 bases and J gave up 1 base; unmatched junction bases: 8. CDR1 is SNHLY, CDR2 FYNNEI, per germline. The CDR3 loop spans 15 amino acids. DNA of the CDR3: TGTGCCAACCGCGCCGGGACAGGGAACACCGGGGAGCTGTTTTTT. Translation: CANRAGTGNTGELFF.

This clonotype was picked up a small number of times. This chain links TRBV6-5 with TRBJ2-5; TRBD2 matches at 11 bases. Germline values: CDR1 MNHEY, CDR2 SVGAGI. The V gene end was trimmed by 0 bases and the J gene end by 4 bases; junction bases not matched to a gene: 4. The CDR3 contains 16 residues. CDR3 DNA sequence: TGTGCCAGCAGTTACTCCAGGACTAGCGGGCGAGAGACCCAGTACTTC. Its translation: CASSYSRTSGRETQYF.

This clonotype was seen only once. The chain recombines TRBV21-1 with TRBJ2-7; the D segment call TRBD1 is taken from the table without a DNA check. TRBV21-1 is marked as a pseudogene. The CDR3 runs 15 residues. This CDR3 is CASSLRLLGANEQYF. The CDR3 bases are TGTGCCAGCAGCCTGCGACTCTTGGGGGCTAACGAGCAGTACTTC.

The chain carries TRBV30 and TRBJ1-5; TRBD1 might be the D (5 bases). The germline V and J ends were trimmed by 4 bases and 10 bases, with 17 bases remaining between them. This CDR3 is 13 amino acids long. CDR1 is GTSNPN and CDR2 is SVGIG in the germline V gene (reference sequence). The CDR3 is CAWNQGEWNPQHF. The CDR3 region has the DNA TGTGCCTGGAACCAGGGCGAATGGAACCCCCAGCATTTT.

This clonotype has more than one count but fewer than ten. The chain joins TRBV4-1 to TRBJ1-5; D unclear. V was clipped by 0 bases and J by 9 bases, with 9 bases between them. The CDR3 has 13 residues. In germline, CDR1 is MGHRA, CDR2 YSYEKL. The CDR3 DNA is TGCGCCAGCAGCCAAGAAGGTCTTCCGCCCCAGCATTTT. Translation: CASSQEGLPPQHF.

The chain combines TRBV27 with TRBJ2-1; weak D call: TRBD2 (6 bases). This CDR3 has 14 amino acids. The germline V and J ends were trimmed by 6 bases and 7 bases, with 16 bases remaining between them. The germline gives CDR1 MNHEY, CDR2 SMNVEV (reference sequence). This CDR3 reads CASRAGTGPNEQFF. For the CDR3, the DNA is TGTGCCAGCAGGGCCGGGACTGGACCGAATGAGCAGTTCTTC.

This chain uses TRBV10-3 with TRBJ2-7; D is perhaps TRBD1 or TRBD2 (5 bases each). With 4 bases removed from V and 2 bases from J, the gap between germline ends came to 12 bases. Germline V lookup: CDR1 ENHRY, CDR2 SYGVKD. This CDR3 is built from 14 residues. The CDR3 region has the DNA TGTGCCATCAGTGGGGGCCCGGGGCCCTACGAGCAGTACTTC. Translating gives CAISGGPGPYEQYF.

This chain uses TRBV2 with TRBJ2-1, with 11 bases matching TRBD2. The V and J ends lost 5 bases and 5 bases, in that order; junction bases with no gene match: 5. There are 15 residues in the CDR3. Germline V gene lookup returns CDR1 SNHLY and CDR2 FYNNEI. The CDR3 DNA follows: TGTGCCAGCAGTAGTAGACTAGCGGGAAACAATGAGCAGTTCTTC. Translating it yields CASSSRLAGNNEQFF.

This clonotype was observed a handful of times. V is TRBV6-5 and J is TRBJ2-5, with D possibly being TRBD1 or TRBD2 (6 bases each). The J call may be mistaken, given a closer DNA end match to TRBJ2-7. This CDR3 region has 14 residues. Germline CDR1 and CDR2: MNHEY and SVGAGI. As DNA, the CDR3 is TGTGCCAGCAGCCCCGGGGGCGCCCACTCCGAGCAGTACTTC. Translation: CASSPGGAHSEQYF.

The CDR3 is CASSEGTGVIEQYF. The CDR3 region has the DNA TGTGCCAGCAGCGAAGGGACAGGGGTAATCGAGCAGTACTTC. The chain uses TRBV7-9 and TRBJ2-7; 10 positions match TRBD1. V was clipped by 5 bases and J by 6 bases; unmatched bases: 7. The CDR3 runs 14 residues. Germline V gene sequence: CDR1 SEHNR, CDR2 FQNEAQ (reference sequence).

This clonotype showed up just a few times. The V and J genes are TRBV5-1 and TRBJ2-1, with D possibly matching TRBD2 (6 bases). Trimming shortened V by 4 bases and J by 5 bases, and 19 bases separated the two germline ends. CDR3 length: 16 residues. Germline V gene sequence: CDR1 SGHRS, CDR2 YFSETQ. CDR3 protein: CASSPDMGGANNEQFF. The CDR3 nucleotides are TGCGCCAGCAGCCCGGACATGGGGGGAGCTAACAATGAGCAGTTCTTC.

This clonotype was counted a few times. The gene calls are TRBV2 and TRBJ1-2, with unresolved D. The V gene's germline CDR1 is SNHLY and CDR2 FYNNEI. V gave up 8 bases and J gave up 0 bases, with 10 bases separating them. The CDR3 spans 13 residues. The CDR3 DNA is TGTGCCAGCGGTTCGGGAGCTAACTATGGCTACACCTTC. Its translation: CASGSGANYGYTF.

CDR3: CASSASLAETQYF. DNA of the CDR3: TGTGCCAGCAGTGCCTCTCTGGCAGAGACCCAGTACTTC. The rearrangement links TRBV2 to TRBJ2-5; D remains unclear. Germline CDR1 SNHLY, CDR2 FYNNEI. This CDR3 has 13 amino acids. V gave up 4 bases and J gave up 4 bases, with 10 bases separating them.

The chain couples TRBV20-1 to TRBJ2-5; 9 bases are a match to TRBD2. Germline-derived CDR1 and CDR2 are DFQATT and SNEGSKA (reference sequence). There are 13 residues in the CDR3. V lost 8 bases to trimming and J lost 11 bases; unmatched junction nucleotides: 15. CDR3 sequence (DNA): TGCAGTCCTTGGACTAGCGAACACAATGAGCAGTACTTC. Translation: CSPWTSEHNEQYF.

V gene TRBV27 combines with J gene TRBJ2-7, with no clear D. The CDR3 has 14 residues. CDR1 and CDR2 from the germline V gene are MNHEY and SMNVEV (reference sequence). Trimming took off 4 bases at V and 0 bases at J, with 10 bases between the two ends. In nucleotides, the CDR3 is TGTGCCAGCAGTTCAGCTCCTCCCTCCTACGAGCAGTACTTC. Protein: CASSSAPPSYEQYF.

The chain joins TRBV6-1 to TRBJ1-4, with D perhaps matching TRBD1 (6 bases). The CDR3 is 15 amino acids. Trimming removed 6 bases at V and 4 bases at J, with 15 bases between. Looked up from germline, CDR1 is MNHNS and CDR2 is SASEGT. The CDR3 sequence is CASRPTGYLNEKLFF. CDR3 DNA sequence: TGTGCCAGCAGACCTACAGGGTACCTTAATGAAAAACTGTTTTTT.